The rows below give T cell receptor beta chains drawn from one sample of a study of shared clonotypes between healthy human individuals. Here immunoSEQ multiplex PCR was the method, and the copy in TCRdb shows in-frame clones only, minus some. The sample holds some 1.5 million clones, around 95% seen once. What was sequenced was naive CD4+ T cells sorted from blood. Receptors were obtained from a man aged 25 to 40 in good health. Each CDR3 is given with its conserved first and last residue. The D gene is left open where the match is weak. Size is stated for part of the rows, as once, few or many counts, or as a class when the clone is expanded.

d_call,v_call,clone_size,j_call,cdr3_nt,cdr3_aa
NA,TRBV28,NA,TRBJ1-3,TGTGCCAGCAGTTCGCCGCCAGGGACCATATATTTT,CASSSPPGTIYF
TRBD2,TRBV7-9,NA,TRBJ2-7,TGTGCCAGCAGCTCCCGGACTAGCGGGAGAGTCTACGAGCAGTACTTC,CASSSRTSGRVYEQYF
TRBD2,TRBV2,NA,TRBJ2-7,TGTGCCAGCAGTGAAAGCCTGGGACTAGCGGCCTCTCCCTACGAGCAGTACTTC,CASSESLGLAASPYEQYF
NA,TRBV4-2,NA,TRBJ1-1,TGTGCCAGCAGCCAAGATAGGGGCACTGAAGCTTTCTTT,CASSQDRGTEAFF
NA,TRBV7-2,NA,TRBJ2-3,TGTGCCAGCAGCCCGAGGGGGGCGGGCACAGATACGCAGTATTTT,CASSPRGAGTDTQYF
TRBD2,TRBV18,NA,TRBJ2-3,TGTGCCAGCTCACCAGGGACTAGCGGGCGGTTCGCAGATACGCAGTATTTT,CASSPGTSGRFADTQYF
TRBD1,TRBV15,NA,TRBJ1-1,TGTGCCACCAGCAGAGGCCCAGGGGGGAACACTGAAGCTTTCTTT,CATSRGPGGNTEAFF
NA,TRBV5-6,NA,TRBJ2-5,TGTGCCAGCAGCTTGGGCCCGAAAGAGACCCAGTACTTC,CASSLGPKETQYF
NA,TRBV28,NA,TRBJ1-5,TGTGCCAGCAGTTTAGGGGGCCAGAGCAATCAGCCCCAGCATTTT,CASSLGGQSNQPQHF
TRBD2,TRBV7-8,NA,TRBJ2-7,TGTGCCAGCAGCTTAGGGCTCCTAGCGGGAGGCCACGAGCAGTACTTC,CASSLGLLAGGHEQYF
NA,TRBV5-4,NA,TRBJ2-7,TGTGCCAGCAGCTTTGGGCCGGTTGGCTACGAGCAGTACTTC,CASSFGPVGYEQYF
NA,TRBV5-1,NA,TRBJ2-5,TGCGCCAGCAGCTTGGTTGGCAGGGGAGAGACCCAGTACTTC,CASSLVGRGETQYF
TRBD2,TRBV4-3,NA,TRBJ2-1,TGCGCCAGCAGCCAAGATACCCCCAGCGGGACCTACAATGAGCAGTTCTTC,CASSQDTPSGTYNEQFF
TRBD1,TRBV2,NA,TRBJ1-1,TGTGCCAGCAGACAAGACAGGGTGAACACTGAAGCTTTCTTT,CASRQDRVNTEAFF
TRBD1,TRBV5-1,once,TRBJ1-2,TGCGCCAGCAGCCCCGGGACAGCAGATTATGGCTACACCTTC,CASSPGTADYGYTF
NA,TRBV9,NA,TRBJ2-3,TGTGCCAGCAGCGTACTTTCTTTCGAAGGAGGCACAGATACGCAGTATTTT,CASSVLSFEGGTDTQYF
NA,TRBV6-1,NA,TRBJ1-2,TGTGCCAGCAGTGAGGACGGACAAACTTTATTGGGCTATGGCTACACCTTC,CASSEDGQTLLGYGYTF
NA,TRBV5-1,NA,TRBJ1-1,TGCGCCAGCAGCCAATTGGGCGGCGGAAACACTGAAGCTTTCTTT,CASSQLGGGNTEAFF
TRBD1,TRBV18,NA,TRBJ2-3,TGTGCCAGCTCACCACTTAGGACAGGGATTACAGATACGCAGTATTTT,CASSPLRTGITDTQYF
NA,TRBV27,once,TRBJ2-1,TGTGCCAGCAGTTCGTGGCAGAAGGGTGAGCAGTTCTTC,CASSSWQKGEQFF
TRBD1,TRBV6-5,NA,TRBJ1-1,TGTGCCAGCAGCCAGGGACAGGTGGCAGCTTTCTTT,CASSQGQVAAFF
NA,TRBV7-2,NA,TRBJ2-7,TGTGCCAGCAGGACGACATCCTCCTACGAGCAGTACTTC,CASRTTSSYEQYF